Each of the 6 T cell receptor beta chains below was sequenced from the same sample in a study of patients and donors after allogeneic stem cell transplantation. TCRdb re-derived calls from the RT-PCR reads in MiXCR, one entry per CDR3 protein. The sample lists some 230,000 distinct CDR3 sequences, 11% to 15% occurring once. Sequencing was carried out using blood, either unsorted or a sorted T cell fraction (not recorded which). These receptors were collected from a human donor who was either an allogeneic HSCT recipient or a stem cell or donor lymphocyte infusion donor (not recorded which). It is not recorded whose cells these are; they may come from a transplant donor.

This clonotype was detected a few times. The chain carries TRBV29-1 and TRBJ2-7, with 8 positions matching TRBD2. The CDR3 sequence is 13 residues long. V gave up 4 bases and J gave up 7 bases; unmatched junction bases: 9. Germline V gene lookup returns CDR1 SQVTM and CDR2 ANQGSEA. The CDR3 sequence is CSVGLAGIGEQYF. CDR3 DNA: TGCAGCGTTGGATTAGCGGGGATTGGGGAGCAGTACTTC.

The chain combines TRBV19 with TRBJ1-3, with D maybe TRBD1 (6 bases). The CDR3 has 20 residues. V was clipped by 3 bases and J by 0 bases, with 24 bases between them. Germline V CDR1 and CDR2: LNHDA, SQIVND (reference sequence). CDR3 loop: CASSMAYRDILGLSGNTIYF. In DNA, the CDR3 is TGTGCCAGTAGTATGGCTTACCGGGACATCCTAGGTCTCTCTGGAAACACCATATATTTT.

In DNA form, the CDR3 reads TGTGCCAGTATAAGTGGTGGGAGGAACACTGAAGCTTTCTTT. Translated: CASISGGRNTEAFF. The chain joins TRBV6-2 or TRBV6-3 to TRBJ1-1; D remains ambiguous. This CDR3 comprises 14 residues. V lost 9 bases to trimming and J lost 1 base, with 15 bases between them. Germline CDR1 and CDR2: MNHEY and SVGEGT.

In this sample, this clonotype turned up a few times. This chain links TRBV3-1 with TRBJ1-1, with unresolved D. Per the germline V gene, CDR1 is LGHDT and CDR2 is YNNKEL (reference sequence). CDR3 size: 12 residues. The germline V and J ends were trimmed by 1 base and 5 bases, with 5 bases remaining between them. CDR3 region: CASSQAETEAFF. The CDR3 region has the DNA TGTGCCAGCAGCCAAGCTGAAACTGAAGCTTTCTTT.

This clonotype has just a few counts. This chain connects TRBV9 to TRBJ1-1; D ambiguous. The CDR3 consists of 15 residues. The germline gives CDR1 SGDLS, CDR2 YYNGEE. The V and J ends lost 0 bases and 5 bases respectively, with 14 bases between them. This CDR3 is CASSVGWREFTEAFF. The CDR3 nucleotides read TGTGCCAGCAGCGTAGGTTGGAGGGAATTTACTGAAGCTTTCTTT. Supplemented by reference TRBV9 and TRBJ1-1, the full variable domain reads DSGVTQTPKHLITATGQRVTLRCSPRSGDLSVYWYQQSLDQGLQFLIQYYNGEERAKGNILERFSAQQFPDLHSELNLSSLELGDSALYFCASSVGWREFTEAFFGQGTRLTVV.

This clonotype has ten or more counts. V and J are TRBV4-3 and TRBJ2-2, with D possibly TRBD1 on 6 matching bases. Germline CDR1 is LGHNA and CDR2 is YSLEER. Between the trimmed V and J ends, which lost 4 bases and 3 bases, there was a span of 9 bases. The CDR3 sequence is 14 residues long. The CDR3 DNA is TGCGCCAGCAGCCTCGGGACATACACCGGGGAGCTGTTTTTT. Protein: CASSLGTYTGELFF.